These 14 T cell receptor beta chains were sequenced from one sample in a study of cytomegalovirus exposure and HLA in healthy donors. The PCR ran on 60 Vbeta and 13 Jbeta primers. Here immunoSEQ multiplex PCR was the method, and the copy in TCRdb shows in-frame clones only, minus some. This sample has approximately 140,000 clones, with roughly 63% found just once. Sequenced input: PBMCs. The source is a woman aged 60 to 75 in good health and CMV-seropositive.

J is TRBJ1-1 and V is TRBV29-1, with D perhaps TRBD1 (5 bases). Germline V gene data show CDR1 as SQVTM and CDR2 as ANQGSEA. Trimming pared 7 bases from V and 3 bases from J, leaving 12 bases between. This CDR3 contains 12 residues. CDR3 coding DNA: TGCAGCGCCAGCCAGGGATACACTGAAGCTTTCTTT. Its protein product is CSASQGYTEAFF.

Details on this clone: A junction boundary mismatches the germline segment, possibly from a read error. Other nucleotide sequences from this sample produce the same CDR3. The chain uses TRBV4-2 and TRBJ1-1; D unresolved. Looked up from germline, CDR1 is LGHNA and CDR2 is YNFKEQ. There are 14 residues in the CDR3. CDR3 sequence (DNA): TGTGCCAGCAGCCAAGCCCAGGCGGGTACTGAAGCCTTCTTT. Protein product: CASSQAQAGTEAFF.

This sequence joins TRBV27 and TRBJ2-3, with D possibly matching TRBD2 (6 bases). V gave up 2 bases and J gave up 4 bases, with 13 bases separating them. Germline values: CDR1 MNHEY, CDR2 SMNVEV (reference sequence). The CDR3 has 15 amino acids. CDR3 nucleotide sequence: TGTGCCAGCAGTTTACTTAGCGGTGGCCCAGATACGCAGTATTTT. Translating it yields CASSLLSGGPDTQYF.

Written as DNA, the CDR3 is TGTGCCAGCAGCTCAACGGGACTCCGACCTGACGAGCAGTACTTC. Translation gives CASSSTGLRPDEQYF. The chain uses TRBV7-9 and TRBJ2-7, with a possible D match to TRBD2 (6 bases). CDR1 and CDR2 (germline): SEHNR, FQNEAQ (reference sequence). V was trimmed by 4 bases and J by 5 bases, leaving 18 bases between them. CDR3 size: 15 residues.

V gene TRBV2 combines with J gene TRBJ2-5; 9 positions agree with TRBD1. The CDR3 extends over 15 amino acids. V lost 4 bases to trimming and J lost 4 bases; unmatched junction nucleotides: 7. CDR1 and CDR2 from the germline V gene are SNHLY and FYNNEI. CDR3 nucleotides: TGTGCCAGCAGTGCGGGGACAGGGAGCACAGAGACCCAGTACTTC. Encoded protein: CASSAGTGSTETQYF.

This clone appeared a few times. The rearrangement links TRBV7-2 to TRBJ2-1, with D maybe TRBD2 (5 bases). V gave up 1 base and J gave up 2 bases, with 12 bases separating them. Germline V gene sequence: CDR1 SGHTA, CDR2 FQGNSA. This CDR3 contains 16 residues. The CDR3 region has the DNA TGTGCCAGCAGCTTAGAAGGATCACTAGCCTACAATGAGCAGTTCTTC. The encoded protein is CASSLEGSLAYNEQFF.

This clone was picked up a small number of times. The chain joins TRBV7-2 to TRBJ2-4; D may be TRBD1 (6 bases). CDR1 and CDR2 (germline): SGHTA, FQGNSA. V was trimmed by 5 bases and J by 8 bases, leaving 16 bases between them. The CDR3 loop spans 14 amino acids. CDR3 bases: TGTGCCAGCAGCGCACAGGGTGCCGGGGACATTCAGTACTTC. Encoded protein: CASSAQGAGDIQYF.

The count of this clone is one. CDR3 amino acids: CASRAPGHTHLEQYF. CDR3 DNA: TGCGCCAGCAGAGCTCCGGGACACACGCATCTGGAGCAGTACTTC. V and J are TRBV10-2 and TRBJ2-7; weak D call: TRBD1 (6 bases). V was cut by 6 bases and J by 7 bases, with 22 bases left in between. Germline assignment: CDR1 WSHSY and CDR2 SAAADI. The CDR3 runs 15 residues.

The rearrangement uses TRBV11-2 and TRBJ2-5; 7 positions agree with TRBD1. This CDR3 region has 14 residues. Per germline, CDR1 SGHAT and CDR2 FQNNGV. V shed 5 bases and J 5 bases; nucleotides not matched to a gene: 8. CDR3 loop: CASSHGEQGETQYF. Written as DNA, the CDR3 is TGTGCCAGCAGCCACGGGGAACAGGGGGAGACCCAGTACTTC.

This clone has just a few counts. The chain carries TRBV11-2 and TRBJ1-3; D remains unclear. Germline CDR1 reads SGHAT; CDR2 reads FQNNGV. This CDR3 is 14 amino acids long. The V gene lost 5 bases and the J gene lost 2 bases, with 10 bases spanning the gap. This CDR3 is CASSPGRTGNTIYF. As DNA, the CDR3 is TGTGCCAGCAGCCCAGGTCGAACTGGAAACACCATATATTTT.

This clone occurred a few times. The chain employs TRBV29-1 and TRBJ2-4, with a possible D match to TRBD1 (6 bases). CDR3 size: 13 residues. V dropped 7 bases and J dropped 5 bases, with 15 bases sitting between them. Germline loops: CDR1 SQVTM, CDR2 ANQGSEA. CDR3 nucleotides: TGCAGCGGCCTCCATTGGACAGAAAACATTCAGTACTTC. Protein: CSGLHWTENIQYF.

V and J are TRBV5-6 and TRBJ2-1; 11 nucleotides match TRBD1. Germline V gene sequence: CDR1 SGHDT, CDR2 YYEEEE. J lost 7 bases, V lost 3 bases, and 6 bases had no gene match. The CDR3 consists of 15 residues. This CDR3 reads CASSSVGTGGNEQFF. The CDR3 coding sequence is TGTGCCAGCAGCTCTGTTGGGACAGGGGGGAATGAGCAGTTCTTC.

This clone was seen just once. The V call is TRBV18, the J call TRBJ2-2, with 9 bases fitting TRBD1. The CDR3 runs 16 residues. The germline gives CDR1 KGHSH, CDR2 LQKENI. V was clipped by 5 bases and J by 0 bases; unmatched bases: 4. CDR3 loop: CASSTTGGPNTGELFF. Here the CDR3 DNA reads TGTGCCAGCTCAACAACAGGGGGCCCGAACACCGGGGAGCTGTTTTTT.

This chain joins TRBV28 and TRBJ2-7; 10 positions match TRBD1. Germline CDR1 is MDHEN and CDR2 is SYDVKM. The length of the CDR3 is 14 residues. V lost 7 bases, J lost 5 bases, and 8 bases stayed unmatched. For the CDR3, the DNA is TGTGCCAGCATCTCGAGACAGGGGGCTGACGAGCAGTACTTC. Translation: CASISRQGADEQYF.